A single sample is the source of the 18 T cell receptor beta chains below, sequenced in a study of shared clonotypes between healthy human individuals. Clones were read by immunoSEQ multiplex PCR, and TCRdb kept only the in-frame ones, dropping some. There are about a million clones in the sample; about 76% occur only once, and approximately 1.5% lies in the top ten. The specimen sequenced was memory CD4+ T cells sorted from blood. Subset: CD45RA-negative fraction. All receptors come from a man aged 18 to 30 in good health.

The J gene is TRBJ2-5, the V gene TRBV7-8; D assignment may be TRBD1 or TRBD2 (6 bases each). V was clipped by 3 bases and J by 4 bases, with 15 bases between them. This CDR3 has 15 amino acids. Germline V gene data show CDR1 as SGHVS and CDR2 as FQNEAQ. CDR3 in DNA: TGTGCCAGCAGCTTTGGGCTCGGGGGCAGAGAGACCCAGTACTTC. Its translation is CASSFGLGGRETQYF. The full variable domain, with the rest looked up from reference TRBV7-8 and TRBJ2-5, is GAGVSQSPRYKVAKRGQDVALRCDPISGHVSLFWYQQALGQGPEFLTYFQNEAQLDKSGLPSDRFFAERPEGSVSTLKIQRTQQEDSAVYLCASSFGLGGRETQYFGPGTRLLVL.

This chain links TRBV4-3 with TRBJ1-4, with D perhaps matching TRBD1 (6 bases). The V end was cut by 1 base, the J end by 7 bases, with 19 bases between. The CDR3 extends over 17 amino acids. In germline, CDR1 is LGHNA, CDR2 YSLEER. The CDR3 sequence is CASSQGALAGAGEKLFF. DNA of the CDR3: TGCGCCAGCAGCCAAGGAGCCCTGGCAGGGGCAGGTGAAAAACTGTTTTTT.

CDR3 residues: CASSGLYRDASYEQYF. The CDR3 bases are TGTGCCAGCAGTGGCCTCTACCGGGACGCGTCCTACGAGCAGTACTTC. The chain carries TRBV6-1 and TRBJ2-7, with D perhaps assigned TRBD1 or TRBD2 (5 bases each). The ends were cut back, 4 bases at V and 1 base at J, with 17 bases in the middle. From germline, CDR1 is MNHNS and CDR2 SASEGT. The CDR3 is 16 amino acids.

The CDR3 nucleotides are TGTGCCAGCAGCTGGGATTCTGGAAACACCATATATTTT. This encodes CASSWDSGNTIYF. The chain links TRBV7-4 to TRBJ1-3; D unclear. Germline V gene lookup returns CDR1 SGHVT and CDR2 SQSDAQ. V gave up 4 bases and J gave up 1 base, with 5 bases separating them. CDR3 length equals 13 residues.

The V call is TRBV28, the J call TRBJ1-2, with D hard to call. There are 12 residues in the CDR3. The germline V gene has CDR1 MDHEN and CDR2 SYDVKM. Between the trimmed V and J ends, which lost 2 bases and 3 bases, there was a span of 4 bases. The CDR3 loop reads CASSLRDYGYTF. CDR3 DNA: TGTGCCAGCAGTTTAAGGGACTATGGCTACACCTTC.

The CDR3, as DNA: TGTGCCAGCAGCATTCCATGGGAGGGGTGCTTCAATCAGCCCCAGCATTTT. It yields the protein CASSIPWEGCFNQPQHF. This sequence joins TRBV21-1 and TRBJ1-5. TRBV21-1 is termed a pseudogene. This CDR3 is built from 17 residues.

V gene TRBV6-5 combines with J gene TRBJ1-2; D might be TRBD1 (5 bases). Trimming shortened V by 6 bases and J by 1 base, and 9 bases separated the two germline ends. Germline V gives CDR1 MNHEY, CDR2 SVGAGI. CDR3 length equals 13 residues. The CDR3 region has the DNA TGTGCCAGCAGACCCGGGGGTAACTATGGCTACACCTTC. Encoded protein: CASRPGGNYGYTF.

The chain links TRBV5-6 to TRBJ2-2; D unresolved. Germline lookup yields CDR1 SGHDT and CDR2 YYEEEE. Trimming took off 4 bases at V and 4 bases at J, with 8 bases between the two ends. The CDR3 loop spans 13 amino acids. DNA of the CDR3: TGTGCCAGCAGCCCCCGGTTCACCGGGGAGCTGTTTTTT. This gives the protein CASSPRFTGELFF.

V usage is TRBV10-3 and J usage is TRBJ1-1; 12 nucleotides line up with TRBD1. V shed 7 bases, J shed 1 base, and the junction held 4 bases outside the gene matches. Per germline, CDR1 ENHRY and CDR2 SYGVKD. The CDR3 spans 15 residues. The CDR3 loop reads CAIKGTGGQNTEAFF. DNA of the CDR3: TGTGCCATCAAAGGGACAGGGGGCCAGAACACTGAAGCTTTCTTT.

Here the CDR3 reads CASSRNTGTKNTF. The CDR3 DNA sequence: TGTGCCAGCAGTCGCAATACTGGGACGAAAAACACCTTC. This sequence joins TRBV27 and TRBJ1-2; possible D gene TRBD1, 5 bases. The CDR3 extends over 13 amino acids. Trimming cost V 5 bases and J 12 bases, with 19 bases left between them. The germline V gene has CDR1 MNHEY and CDR2 SMNVEV (reference sequence).

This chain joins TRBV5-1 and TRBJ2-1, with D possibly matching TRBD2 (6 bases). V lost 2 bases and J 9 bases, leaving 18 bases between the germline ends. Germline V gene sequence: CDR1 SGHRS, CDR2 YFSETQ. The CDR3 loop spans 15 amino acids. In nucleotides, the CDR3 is TGCGCCAGCAGCTTTGGCCACGGTGGGGGGAGTGAGCAGTTCTTC. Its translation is CASSFGHGGGSEQFF.

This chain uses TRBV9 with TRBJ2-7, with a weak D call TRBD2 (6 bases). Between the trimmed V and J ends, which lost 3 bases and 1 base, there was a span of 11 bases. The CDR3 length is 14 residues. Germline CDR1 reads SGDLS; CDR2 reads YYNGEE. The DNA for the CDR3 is TGTGCCAGCAGCGAGGGACTCGTATCCTACGAGCAGTACTTC. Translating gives CASSEGLVSYEQYF.

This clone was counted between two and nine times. CDR3 nucleotides: TGTGCCAGCAGCTTCAGTGCGGGCTGGGATCAGCCCCAGCATTTT. Amino acid sequence: CASSFSAGWDQPQHF. The rearrangement links TRBV7-2 to TRBJ1-5; D gene uncertain. CDR1 and CDR2 (germline): SGHTA, FQGNSA. The CDR3 consists of 15 residues. Trimming took 3 bases from V and 5 from J, leaving 14 bases between them. Supplemented by reference TRBV7-2 and TRBJ1-5, the full variable domain reads GAGVSQSPSNKVTEKGKDVELRCDPISGHTALYWYRQSLGQGLEFLIYFQGNSAPDKSGLPSDRFSAERTGGSVSTLTIQRTQQEDSAVYLCASSFSAGWDQPQHFGDGTRLSIL.

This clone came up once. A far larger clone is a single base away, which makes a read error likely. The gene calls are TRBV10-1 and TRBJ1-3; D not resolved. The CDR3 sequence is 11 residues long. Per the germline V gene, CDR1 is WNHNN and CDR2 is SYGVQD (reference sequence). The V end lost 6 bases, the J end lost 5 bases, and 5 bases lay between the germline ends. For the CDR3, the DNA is TGCGCCAGCAGCGACCGAAACACCATATATTTT. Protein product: CASSDRNTIYF.

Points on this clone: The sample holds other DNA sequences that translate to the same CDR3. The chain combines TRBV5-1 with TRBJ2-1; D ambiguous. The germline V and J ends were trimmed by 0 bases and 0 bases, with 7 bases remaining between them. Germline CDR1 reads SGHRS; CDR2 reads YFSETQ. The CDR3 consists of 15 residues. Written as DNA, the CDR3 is TGCGCCAGCAGCTTGGGGCAGGCCTCCTACAATGAGCAGTTCTTC. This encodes CASSLGQASYNEQFF.

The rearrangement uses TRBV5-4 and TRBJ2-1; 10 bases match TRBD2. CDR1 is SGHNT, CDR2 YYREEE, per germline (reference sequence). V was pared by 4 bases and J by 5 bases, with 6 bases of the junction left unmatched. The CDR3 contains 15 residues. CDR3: CASSPGLALNNEQFF. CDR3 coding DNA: TGTGCCAGCAGCCCGGGACTAGCGCTAAACAATGAGCAGTTCTTC.

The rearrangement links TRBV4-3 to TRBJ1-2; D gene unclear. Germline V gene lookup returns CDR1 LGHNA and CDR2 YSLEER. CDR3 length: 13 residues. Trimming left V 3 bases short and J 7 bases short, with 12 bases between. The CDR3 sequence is CASSHPQSSGYTF. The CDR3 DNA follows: TGCGCCAGCAGCCACCCACAGTCGAGTGGCTACACCTTC.

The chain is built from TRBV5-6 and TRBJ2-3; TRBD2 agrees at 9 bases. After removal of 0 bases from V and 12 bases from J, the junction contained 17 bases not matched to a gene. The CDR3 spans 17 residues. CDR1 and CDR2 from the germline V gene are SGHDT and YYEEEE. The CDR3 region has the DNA TGTGCCAGCAGCTTGGCCCGCCTAGCGGGACCCACACATCACCAGTATTTT. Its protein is CASSLARLAGPTHHQYF.